The sequence of this T cell receptor (beta chain) was determined in a study of tumor-infiltrating lymphocytes in primary liver carcinoma. Findings and limits, study-wide: Tumors and blood were compared for top-250-clone fraction, and tumors had the significantly higher value (p = 0.039).

Starting from around 0.45 ug of total RNA, TCR beta cDNA was produced with a primer in the constant region. ARM-PCR was slightly modified, and three nested multiplex PCR rounds with it gave rise to the TCR beta libraries. TRBV1-TRBV30 forward primers paired with a C-beta reverse primer drove the first two PCR rounds, roughly 10 cycles each. TCRdb passed the multiplex PCR reads through MiXCR, listing each CDR3 protein once. The sample consists of 330,000 or so distinct CDR3 sequences, 65% of them appearing once. Unsorted whole blood supplied the blood RNA, and germline DNA was isolated too. No patient had received treatment, and all had chronic HBV infection. Comment on this clonotype: Its antigen is currently unknown. Mismatch with germline at one junction end may stem from a read error.

The CDR3 extends over 14 amino acids. From germline, CDR1 is SGHAT and CDR2 FQNNGV. The chain carries TRBV11-2 and TRBJ2-2; tentatively, D is TRBD2 (5 bases). Sequencing was done on a sample of peripheral blood. The sequence was collected from a man aged 40-49 years with primary liver carcinoma and hepatitis B virus infection. The CDR3, as DNA: TGTGCCGGCAGCTCCGGACGGTACACCGGGGAGTTGTTTTTT. This encodes CAGSSGRYTGELFF.